Detailed here is one T cell receptor (beta chain). Measured with immunoSEQ multiplex PCR; TCRdb has only the in-frame clones, and not every one. The table includes just over 95,000 clones, more than 90% detected once. These data come from a study of technical replicates of blood from several donors. The ends were cut back, 3 bases at V and 4 bases at J, with 15 bases in the middle. The CDR3 is made up of 15 amino acids. The germline gives CDR1 MGHRA, CDR2 YSYEKL. This sequence joins TRBV4-1 and TRBJ1-1; D is unclear. This clonotype originated in a human donor in good health. The sample comprised T cells isolated from PBMCs. For the CDR3, the DNA is TGCGCCAGCAGCCAGCCCACAACGAACCCCACTGAAGCTTTCTTT. This encodes CASSQPTTNPTEAFF.